The sequence of this T cell receptor (beta chain) was determined in a study of blood T cell repertoires in COVID-19. In the study overall: The origin of the acute and convalescent COVID-19 samples was the United States, Italy and Spain. In each case, the material was cDNA or gDNA derived from T cells, B-cell-depleted T cells, or PBMCs.

Source study methods: Estimation of nucleated cell counts relied on the amplification of reference gene primers. TCRdb's table, derived via immunoSEQ multiplex PCR, lists solely in-frame clones and lacks some. V, J and clone size are those of that table, while D and trimming were read from the DNA. This sample has over 80,000 clones, with 80% to 90% found just once. This clonotype was obtained from a man in his forties or fifties with acute or convalescent COVID-19. Sequenced input: peripheral blood.

The CDR3, as DNA: TGCGCCAGCAGCACGCAACAGGGCTATGGCTACACCTTC. This encodes CASSTQQGYGYTF. V and J are TRBV5-1 and TRBJ1-2; maybe TRBD1 (6 bases). Trimming pared 4 bases from V and 4 bases from J, leaving 11 bases between. Germline lookup yields CDR1 SGHRS and CDR2 YFSETQ. The CDR3 contains 13 residues.